The clone carrying this TCR beta chain was detected only a few times. Antigen unknown. This sample is drawn from a study of T cell repertoires in cytomegalovirus infection. Study in general: The study used recently identified HLA-C-restricted and well-studied HLA-B-restricted CMV epitopes.

TCRdb reprocessed the reads via MiXCR and lists one record per CDR3 protein. The sample lists around 900,000 distinct CDR3 sequences, around 32% occurring once. The TCR was taken from a human donor in good health (CMV status not recorded). Some clones in this sample may be carry-over from other donors' samples. This specimen consisted of cultured CD8+ T cells from PBMCs, obtained from culture after CMV antigen stimulation.

The CDR3 is CASSRTGTGEPDTQYF. The CDR3 nucleotides read TGTGCCAGCAGCCGGACCGGGACAGGGGAACCAGATACGCAGTATTTT. The chain is built from TRBV7-9 and TRBJ2-3; the match to TRBD1 covers 10 bases. The V gene's germline CDR1 is SEHNR and CDR2 FQNEAQ (reference sequence). The CDR3 extends over 16 amino acids. The V gene end was trimmed by 5 bases and the J gene end by 4 bases; junction bases not matched to a gene: 9.